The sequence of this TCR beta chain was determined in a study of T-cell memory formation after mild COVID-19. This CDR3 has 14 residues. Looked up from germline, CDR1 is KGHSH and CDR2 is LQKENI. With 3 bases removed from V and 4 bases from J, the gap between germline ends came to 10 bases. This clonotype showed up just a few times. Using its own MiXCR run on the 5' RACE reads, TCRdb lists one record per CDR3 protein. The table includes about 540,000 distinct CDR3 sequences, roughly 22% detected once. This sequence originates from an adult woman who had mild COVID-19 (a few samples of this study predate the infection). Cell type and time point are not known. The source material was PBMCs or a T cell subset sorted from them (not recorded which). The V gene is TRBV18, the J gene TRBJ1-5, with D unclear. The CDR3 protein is CASSPDVPNQPQHF. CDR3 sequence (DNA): TGTGCCAGCTCACCGGATGTCCCTAATCAGCCCCAGCATTTT.